A single sample is the source of the 8 T cell receptor beta chains below, sequenced in a study of blood T cell repertoires in COVID-19 (dated by TCRdb to about 2020). To prepare the library, the immunoSEQ multiplex PCR assay was applied. TCRdb obtained this table from immuneACCESS and retained in-frame rearrangements with V and J assigned. These tables miss some clones; where compared with another copy, unresolved V genes account for less than half of the shortfall, and the remainder is unexplained. This sample holds about 200,000 clones; 89% were observed only once. The ten largest clones capture more than 4.5% of the sample. Sample: peripheral blood. The receptors were sampled from a woman between 40 and 55 years old with acute or convalescent COVID-19.

This clone was detected once. J is TRBJ1-1 and V is TRBV4-1, with D tentatively TRBD1 (6 bases). Germline assignment: CDR1 MGHRA and CDR2 YSYEKL. V lost 3 bases, J lost 11 bases, and 10 bases lay in between. CDR3 length equals 11 residues. In nucleotides, the CDR3 is TGCGCCAGCAGCCATTACAGGGAGGCTTTCTTT. It yields the protein CASSHYREAFF.

This clone was detected only a few times. The J gene is TRBJ1-5, the V gene TRBV4-1; TRBD1 is a possible D gene (6 bases). Germline-derived CDR1 and CDR2 are MGHRA and YSYEKL. V lost 3 bases and J lost 1, with 13 bases in between. The CDR3 loop spans 16 amino acids. The CDR3 DNA reads TGCGCCAGCAGCCACGTCGGGGGGCCGAGCAATCAGCCCCAGCATTTT. This codes for CASSHVGGPSNQPQHF.

The chain recombines TRBV6-2 or TRBV6-3 with TRBJ2-7, with a tentative D call TRBD2 (6 bases). Germline V CDR1 and CDR2: MNHEY, SVGEGT. The CDR3 extends over 14 amino acids. Trimming pared 2 bases from V and 10 bases from J, leaving 18 bases between. The CDR3 loop reads CASSYGGAHGDQYV. CDR3 DNA: TGTGCCAGCAGTTACGGCGGGGCCCACGGCGATCAGTACGTC.

This chain joins TRBV7-9 and TRBJ1-4, with 9 positions matching TRBD1. Germline V gene data show CDR1 as SEHNR and CDR2 as FQNEAQ (reference sequence). The CDR3 has 15 residues. The trim removed 5 bases at V and 9 bases at J, leaving 10 bases unmatched. The CDR3 nucleotides read TGTGCCAGCAGCCCCCGGGACAGGGAAAGCCAAAAACTGTTTTTT. It specifies CASSPRDRESQKLFF.

V is TRBV27 and J is TRBJ2-3; the D gene is possibly TRBD2 (6 bases). The CDR3 has 15 amino acids. Per germline, CDR1 MNHEY and CDR2 SMNVEV (reference sequence). V gave up 4 bases and J gave up 2 bases, with 13 bases separating them. The CDR3 sequence: CASSWRGGFTDTQYF. DNA of the CDR3: TGTGCCAGCAGTTGGAGGGGAGGATTCACAGATACGCAGTATTTT.

The V call is TRBV4-1, the J call TRBJ1-2; D gene unclear. This CDR3 comprises 14 residues. The V gene's germline CDR1 is MGHRA and CDR2 YSYEKL. The V end was cut by 0 bases, the J end by 8 bases, with 13 bases between. The CDR3 nucleotides read TGCGCCAGCAGCCAAGAGGAGGGAGGCGACGGCTACACCTTC. Translation: CASSQEEGGDGYTF.

This chain uses TRBV9 with TRBJ1-1, with D hard to call. Germline loops: CDR1 SGDLS, CDR2 YYNGEE. The V end was cut by 2 bases, the J end by 1 base, with 9 bases between. The CDR3 is 14 amino acids. CDR3 sequence: CASSVVPGNTEAFF. The DNA for the CDR3 is TGTGCCAGCAGCGTCGTCCCCGGGAACACTGAAGCTTTCTTT.

The V call is TRBV5-1, the J call TRBJ2-3; tentative D call: TRBD1 (5 bases). CDR3 size: 16 residues. The V end was cut by 4 bases, the J end by 5 bases, with 20 bases between. Germline CDR1 and CDR2: SGHRS and YFSETQ. CDR3 in DNA: TGCGCCAGCAGCGCGAGAACAGGAGACAAAGGAGATACGCAGTATTTT. It is translated as CASSARTGDKGDTQYF.